Listed below are T cell receptor beta chains from one sample, sequenced in a study of cytomegalovirus exposure and HLA in healthy donors. The method was immunoSEQ multiplex PCR; TCRdb's version includes in-frame clones alone and lacks a portion of them. The sample has some 56,000 clones, around 80% seen once. Sequencing input: PBMCs. These TCRs come from a man between 50 and 59 years old in good health and CMV-seronegative. The CDR3 runs from the conserved cysteine through the conserved F or W. The D gene is left open where the match is weak. Expanded clones are given a class, and other clones once, few, many or no size at all.

J | V | size | D | DNA | CDR3
TRBJ2-5 | TRBV19 | NA | TRBD1 | TGTGCCAGTAGACGACAGGGGGAAACAGAGACCCAGTACTTC | CASRRQGETETQYF
TRBJ1-4 | TRBV4-1 | NA | NA | TGCGCCAGCAGCCAAGACCCGAGGGATTCTTCAACTAATGAAAAACTGTTTTTT | CASSQDPRDSSTNEKLFF
TRBJ1-6 | TRBV5-4 | NA | NA | TGTGCCAGCAGCTTGGCGGGGGGCAGTTATAATTCACCCCTCCACTTT | CASSLAGGSYNSPLHF
TRBJ1-3 | TRBV6-1 | NA | TRBD1 | TGTGCCAGCAGTGCGGTGTCTGGGACAGAGAGTAGTAACACCATATATTTT | CASSAVSGTESSNTIYF
TRBJ2-7 | TRBV5-6 | NA | TRBD1 | TGTGCCAGCAGCTCCGACAGGGGAAGGCAGTACTTC | CASSSDRGRQYF
TRBJ1-6 | TRBV30 | NA | TRBD1 | TGTGCCTGGACGGGACAGACTAATTCACCCCTCCACTTT | CAWTGQTNSPLHF
TRBJ2-3 | TRBV6-5 | NA | NA | TGTGCCAGCAGTTTTGGACGGACTACATCCACAGATACGCAGTATTTT | CASSFGRTTSTDTQYF
TRBJ2-5 | TRBV5-6 | NA | TRBD2 | TGTGCCAGCAGCTTGGAGGCGGGGGGGGTTCCAGAGACCCAGTACTTC | CASSLEAGGVPETQYF
TRBJ2-1 | TRBV15 | NA | TRBD2 | TGTGCCACCAGCAGGGTCGGGGGGGTTACTTCCAATGAGCAGTTCTTC | CATSRVGGVTSNEQFF
TRBJ2-7 | TRBV7-9 | once | TRBD1 | TGTGCCAGCAGCCAGGGACAGGGTTTAGGCTACGAGCAGTACTTC | CASSQGQGLGYEQYF
TRBJ1-3 | TRBV19 | NA | NA | TGTGCCAGCAGTATCCTAGCTCGGGCCTCTGGAAACACCATATATTTT | CASSILARASGNTIYF